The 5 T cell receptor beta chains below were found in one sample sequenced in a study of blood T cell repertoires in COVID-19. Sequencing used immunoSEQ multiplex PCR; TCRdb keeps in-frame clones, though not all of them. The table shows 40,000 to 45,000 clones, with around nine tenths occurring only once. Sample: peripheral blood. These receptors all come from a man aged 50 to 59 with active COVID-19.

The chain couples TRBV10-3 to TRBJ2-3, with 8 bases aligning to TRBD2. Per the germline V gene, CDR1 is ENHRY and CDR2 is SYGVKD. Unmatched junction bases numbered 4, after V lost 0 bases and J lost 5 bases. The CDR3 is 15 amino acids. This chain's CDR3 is CAISESSGGGDTQYF. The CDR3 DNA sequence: TGTGCCATCAGTGAGTCGAGCGGGGGCGGAGATACGCAGTATTTT.

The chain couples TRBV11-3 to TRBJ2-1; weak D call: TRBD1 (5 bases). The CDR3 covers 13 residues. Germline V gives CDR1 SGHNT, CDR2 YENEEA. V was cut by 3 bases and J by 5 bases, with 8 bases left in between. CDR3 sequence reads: CASSLAGNNEQFF. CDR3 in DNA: TGTGCCAGCAGCTTGGCAGGGAACAATGAGCAGTTCTTC.

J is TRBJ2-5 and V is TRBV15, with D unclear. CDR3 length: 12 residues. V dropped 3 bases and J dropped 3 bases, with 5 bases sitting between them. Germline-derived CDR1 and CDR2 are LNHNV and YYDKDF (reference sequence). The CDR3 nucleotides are TGTGCCACCAGCAGCCTAGAAGAGACCCAGTACTTC. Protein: CATSSLEETQYF.

The CDR3 nucleotides read TGTGCCAGCAGCTTTCTCTCTCCAGATACGCAGTATTTT. Its protein product is CASSFLSPDTQYF. The chain has TRBV7-9 and TRBJ2-3; D is unresolved. Deletions cut 3 bases from V and 4 bases from J, with 8 bases between. The germline gives CDR1 SEHNR, CDR2 FQNEAQ (reference sequence). The CDR3 has 13 amino acids.

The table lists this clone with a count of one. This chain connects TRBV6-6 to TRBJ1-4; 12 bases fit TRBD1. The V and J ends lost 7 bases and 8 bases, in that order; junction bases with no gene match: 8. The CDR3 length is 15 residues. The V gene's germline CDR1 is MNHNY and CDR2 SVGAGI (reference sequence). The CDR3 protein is CASTRGQGAGEKLFF. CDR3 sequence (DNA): TGTGCCAGCACTAGGGGACAGGGGGCCGGAGAAAAACTGTTTTTT.